This note documents a single T cell receptor beta chain sequence. In the authors' workflow: Amplification with reference gene primers provided the estimates of nucleated cell counts. Clones were read by immunoSEQ multiplex PCR, and TCRdb kept only the in-frame ones, dropping some. The D gene and trimming were derived from the DNA, and the V and J assignments and clone size from that table. The sample has about 140,000 clones, 70% to 80% seen once; the top ten hold roughly 3.4%. This specimen comes from a study of blood T cell repertoires in COVID-19. Study in general: Both acute and convalescent COVID-19 samples were obtained from the United States, Italy and Spain. In each case, the material was cDNA or gDNA derived from T cells, B-cell-depleted T cells, or PBMCs.

This CDR3 has 19 amino acids. Germline values: CDR1 LNHDA, CDR2 SQIVND (reference sequence). V dropped 6 bases and J dropped 2; count of bases not matched to a gene: 14. The sample consisted of peripheral blood. This sequence was found in a man aged 55 to 70 with acute or convalescent COVID-19. The chain employs TRBV19 and TRBJ2-1; 12 positions agree with TRBD2. Written as DNA, the CDR3 is TGTGCCAGTAGCCAACCGGGACTAGCGGGCGCGATGGCCTACAATGAGCAGTTCTTC. Protein product: CASSQPGLAGAMAYNEQFF.